The entry below gives a single T cell receptor beta chain sequence along with its context. This specimen belongs to a study of blood T cell repertoires in COVID-19. Study details: The samples span acute and convalescent COVID-19 from the United States, Italy and Spain.

Data came from immunoSEQ multiplex PCR; TCRdb stores just in-frame clones and leaves some out. The sample records 150,000 to 200,000 clones, approximately 85% being singletons. Trimming shortened V by 0 bases and J by 9 bases, and 21 bases separated the two germline ends. CDR3 length: 17 amino acids. CDR1 is LNHDA, CDR2 SQIVND, per germline (reference sequence). V and J are TRBV19 and TRBJ2-1; a possible D gene is TRBD2 (6 bases). The receptor comes from an older woman with acute or convalescent COVID-19. The specimen sequenced was peripheral blood. CDR3 region: CASSIDLSSRGLGEQFF. The CDR3 DNA reads as TGTGCCAGTAGTATAGATCTATCTTCGCGGGGATTGGGTGAGCAGTTCTTC.